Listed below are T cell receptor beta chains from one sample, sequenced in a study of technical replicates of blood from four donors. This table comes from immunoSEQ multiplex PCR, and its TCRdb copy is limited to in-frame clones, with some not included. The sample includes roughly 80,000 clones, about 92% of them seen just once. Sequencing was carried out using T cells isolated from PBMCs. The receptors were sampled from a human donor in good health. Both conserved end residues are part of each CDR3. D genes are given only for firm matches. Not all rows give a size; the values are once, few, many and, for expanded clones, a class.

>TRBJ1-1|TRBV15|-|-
CASTLGRNTEAFF
TGTGCCAGTACCTTGGGGCGGAACACTGAAGCTTTCTTT
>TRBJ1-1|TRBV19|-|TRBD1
CASLGQGMGTEAFF
TGTGCCAGCTTGGGACAGGGAATGGGGACTGAAGCTTTCTTT
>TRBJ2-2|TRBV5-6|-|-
CASSLVHTSGGELFF
TGTGCCAGCAGCTTGGTGCACACTTCAGGTGGGGAGCTGTTTTTT
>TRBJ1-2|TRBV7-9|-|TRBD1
CASSVWTGTNYGYTF
TGTGCCAGCAGCGTTTGGACAGGGACTAACTATGGCTACACCTTC
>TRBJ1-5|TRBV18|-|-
CASSLTPGVRGQPQHF
TGTGCCAGCTCACTGACACCAGGGGTGCGCGGTCAGCCCCAGCATTTT
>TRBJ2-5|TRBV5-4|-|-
CASSSRAGQETQYF
TGTGCCAGCAGCTCCAGGGCCGGCCAAGAGACCCAGTACTTC
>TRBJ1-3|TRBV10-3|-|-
CAITSSGNTIYF
TGTGCCATCACCAGCTCTGGAAACACCATATATTTT
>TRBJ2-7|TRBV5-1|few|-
CASSLSARSYEQYF
TGCGCCAGCAGCTTGTCCGCCAGATCCTACGAGCAGTACTTC
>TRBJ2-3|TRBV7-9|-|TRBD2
CASSPGGGTDTQYF
TGTGCCAGCAGCCCCGGGGGGGGCACAGATACGCAGTATTTT
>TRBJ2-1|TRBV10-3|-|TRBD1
CAISEGQGAGNEQFF
TGTGCCATCAGTGAAGGGCAGGGGGCTGGGAATGAGCAGTTCTTC
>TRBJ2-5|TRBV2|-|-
CASEGGGLETQYF
TGTGCCAGCGAGGGGGGGGGCCTAGAGACCCAGTACTTC
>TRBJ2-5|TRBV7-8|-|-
CASSRTGAQETQYF
TGTGCCAGCAGCCGAACAGGTGCCCAAGAGACCCAGTACTTC
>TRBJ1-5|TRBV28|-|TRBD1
CASSRDRGSNQPQHF
TGTGCCAGCAGCCGGGACAGGGGAAGCAATCAGCCCCAGCATTTT
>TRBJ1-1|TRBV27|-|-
CASSLSLYGAFQAFF
TGTGCCAGCAGTTTATCTTTGTATGGGGCGTTTCAAGCTTTCTTT
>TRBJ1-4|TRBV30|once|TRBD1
CAWSVGPGGYNEKLFF
TGTGCCTGGAGTGTAGGGCCAGGGGGGTACAATGAAAAACTGTTTTTT
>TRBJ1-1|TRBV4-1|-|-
CASKTWREDEAFF
TGCGCCAGCAAAACCTGGAGGGAAGACGAAGCTTTCTTT
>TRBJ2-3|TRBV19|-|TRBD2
CASSIGLAVSTDTQYF
TGTGCCAGTAGTATAGGACTAGCGGTGAGCACAGATACGCAGTATTTT
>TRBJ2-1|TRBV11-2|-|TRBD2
CASSFLVPRTSGGAKEQFF
TGTGCCAGCAGCTTTTTGGTACCTCGGACTAGCGGGGGGGCGAAGGAGCAGTTCTTC
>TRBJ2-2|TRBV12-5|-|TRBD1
CASGLARTGVWTGELFF
TGTGCTAGTGGTTTGGCACGTACAGGGGTGTGGACCGGGGAGCTGTTTTTT
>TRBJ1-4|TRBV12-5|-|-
CASGLVQSSSEKLFF
TGTGCTAGTGGTTTGGTACAGAGTTCTTCTGAAAAACTGTTTTTT
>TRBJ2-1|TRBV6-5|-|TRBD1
CASRTRGQVIDEQFF
TGTGCCAGCAGAACACGGGGACAGGTCATAGATGAGCAGTTCTTC
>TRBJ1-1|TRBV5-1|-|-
CACTLGAMNTEAFF
TGCGCCTGTACATTGGGGGCTATGAACACTGAAGCTTTCTTT
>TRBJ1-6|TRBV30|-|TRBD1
CAWSVPTGPNSPLHF
TGTGCCTGGAGTGTACCGACAGGGCCGAATTCACCCCTCCACTTT
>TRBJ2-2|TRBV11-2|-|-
CASSNPGTLNTGELFF
TGTGCCAGCAGCAACCCCGGGACACTGAACACCGGGGAGCTGTTTTTT